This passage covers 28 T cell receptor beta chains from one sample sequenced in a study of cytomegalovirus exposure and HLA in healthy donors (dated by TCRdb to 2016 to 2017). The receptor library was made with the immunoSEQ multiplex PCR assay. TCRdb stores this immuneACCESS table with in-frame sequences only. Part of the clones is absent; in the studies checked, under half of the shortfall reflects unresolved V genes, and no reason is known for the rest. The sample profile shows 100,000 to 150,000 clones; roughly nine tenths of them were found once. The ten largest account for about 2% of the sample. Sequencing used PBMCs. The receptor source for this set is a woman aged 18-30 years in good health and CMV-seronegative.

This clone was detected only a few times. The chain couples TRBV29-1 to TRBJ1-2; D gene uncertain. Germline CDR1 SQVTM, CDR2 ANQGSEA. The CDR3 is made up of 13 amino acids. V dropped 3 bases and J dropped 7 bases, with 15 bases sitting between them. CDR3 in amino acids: CSVEEVREPGYTF. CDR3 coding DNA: TGCAGCGTTGAGGAGGTTAGGGAGCCTGGCTACACCTTC.

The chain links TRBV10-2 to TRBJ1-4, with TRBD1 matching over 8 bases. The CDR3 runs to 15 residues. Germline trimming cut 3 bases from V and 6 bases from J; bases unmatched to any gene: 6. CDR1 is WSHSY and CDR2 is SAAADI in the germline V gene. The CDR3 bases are TGCGCCAGCAGTGATGTTTACAGGGGGGATGAAAAACTGTTTTTT. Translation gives CASSDVYRGDEKLFF.

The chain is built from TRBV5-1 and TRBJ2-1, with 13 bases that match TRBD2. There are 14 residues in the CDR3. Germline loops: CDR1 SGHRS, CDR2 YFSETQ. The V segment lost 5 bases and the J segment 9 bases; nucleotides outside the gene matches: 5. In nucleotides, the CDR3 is TGCGCCAGCAGGCCGACTAGCGGGAGGTCTGAGCAGTTCTTC. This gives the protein CASRPTSGRSEQFF. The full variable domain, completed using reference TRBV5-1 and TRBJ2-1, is KAGVTQTPRYLIKTRGQQVTLSCSPISGHRSVSWYQQTPGQGLQFLFEYFSETQRNKGNFPGRFSGRQFSNSRSEMNVSTLELGDSALYLCASRPTSGRSEQFFGPGTRLTVL.

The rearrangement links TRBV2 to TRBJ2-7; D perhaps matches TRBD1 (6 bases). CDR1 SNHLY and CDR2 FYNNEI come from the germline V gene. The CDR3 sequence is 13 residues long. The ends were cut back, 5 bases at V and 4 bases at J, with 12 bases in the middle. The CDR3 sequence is CASSSLDRYEQYF. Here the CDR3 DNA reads TGTGCCAGCAGTTCTTTGGACAGATACGAGCAGTACTTC. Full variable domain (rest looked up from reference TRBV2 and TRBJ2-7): EPEVTQTPSHQVTQMGQEVILRCVPISNHLYFYWYRQILGQKVEFLVSFYNNEISEKSEIFDDQFSVERPDGSNFTLKIRSTKLEDSAMYFCASSSLDRYEQYFGPGTRLTVT.

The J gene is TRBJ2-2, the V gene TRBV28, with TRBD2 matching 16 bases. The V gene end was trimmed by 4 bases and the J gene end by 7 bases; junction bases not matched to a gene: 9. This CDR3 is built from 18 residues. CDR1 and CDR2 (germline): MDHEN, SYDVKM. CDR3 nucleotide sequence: TGTGCCAGCAGTTATTCGGGACTAGCGGGAGGGTACGGCGGGGAGCTGTTTTTT. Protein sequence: CASSYSGLAGGYGGELFF.

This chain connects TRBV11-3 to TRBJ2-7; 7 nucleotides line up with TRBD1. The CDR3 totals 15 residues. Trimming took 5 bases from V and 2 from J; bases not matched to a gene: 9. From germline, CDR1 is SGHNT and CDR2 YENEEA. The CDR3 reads CASSPATGLTYEQYF. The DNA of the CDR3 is TGTGCCAGCAGCCCAGCGACAGGGCTAACCTACGAGCAGTACTTC.

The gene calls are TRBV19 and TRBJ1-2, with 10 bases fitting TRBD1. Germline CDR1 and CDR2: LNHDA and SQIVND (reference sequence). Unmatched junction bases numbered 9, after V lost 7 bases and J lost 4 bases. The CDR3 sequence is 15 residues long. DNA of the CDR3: TGTGCCAGTACCATCGGTGGACAGGGGGGCTATGGCTACACCTTC. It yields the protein CASTIGGQGGYGYTF.

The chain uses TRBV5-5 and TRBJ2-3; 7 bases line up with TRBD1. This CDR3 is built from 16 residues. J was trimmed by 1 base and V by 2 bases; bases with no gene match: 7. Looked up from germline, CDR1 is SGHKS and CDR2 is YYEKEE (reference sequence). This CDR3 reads CASSLSLGQGTDTQYF. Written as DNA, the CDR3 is TGTGCCAGCAGCTTATCCCTAGGACAGGGCACAGATACGCAGTATTTT.

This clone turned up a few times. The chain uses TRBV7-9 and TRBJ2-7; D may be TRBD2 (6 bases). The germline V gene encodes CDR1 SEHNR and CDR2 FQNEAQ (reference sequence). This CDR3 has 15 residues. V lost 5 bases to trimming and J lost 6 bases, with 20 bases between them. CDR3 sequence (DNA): TGTGCCAGCAGCGAGGGACTGGGTTCGCAATTCGAGCAGTACTTC. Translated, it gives CASSEGLGSQFEQYF.

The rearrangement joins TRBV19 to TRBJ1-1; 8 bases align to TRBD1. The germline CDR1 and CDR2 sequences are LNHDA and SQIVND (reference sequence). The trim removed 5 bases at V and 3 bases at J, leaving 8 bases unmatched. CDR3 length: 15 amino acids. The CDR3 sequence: CASSPDRGTHTEAFF. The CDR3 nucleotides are TGTGCCAGTAGTCCAGACAGGGGTACGCACACTGAAGCTTTCTTT.

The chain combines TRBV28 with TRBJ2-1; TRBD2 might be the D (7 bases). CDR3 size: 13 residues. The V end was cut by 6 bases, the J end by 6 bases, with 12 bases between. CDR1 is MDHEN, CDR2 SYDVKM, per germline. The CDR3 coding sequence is TGTGCCAGCAGGGGACGGGGGGCCAATGAGCAGTTCTTC. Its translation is CASRGRGANEQFF.

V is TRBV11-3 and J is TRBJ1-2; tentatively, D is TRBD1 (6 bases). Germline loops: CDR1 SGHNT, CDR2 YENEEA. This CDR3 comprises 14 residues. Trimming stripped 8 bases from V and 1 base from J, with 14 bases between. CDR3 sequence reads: CASSDRTFNYGYTF. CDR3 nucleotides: TGTGCCAGCTCGGACAGAACTTTTAACTATGGCTACACCTTC.

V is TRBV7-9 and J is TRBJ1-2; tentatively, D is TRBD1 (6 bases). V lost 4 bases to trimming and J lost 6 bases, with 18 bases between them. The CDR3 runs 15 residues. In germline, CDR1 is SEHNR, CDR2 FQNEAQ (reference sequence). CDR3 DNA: TGTGCCAGCAGCTCCATATCCGTCGGGACAAATGGCTACACCTTC. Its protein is CASSSISVGTNGYTF.

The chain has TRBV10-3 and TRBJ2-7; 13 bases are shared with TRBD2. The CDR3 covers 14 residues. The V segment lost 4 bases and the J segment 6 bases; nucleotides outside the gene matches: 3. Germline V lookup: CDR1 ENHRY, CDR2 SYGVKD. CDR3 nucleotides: TGTGCCATCAGTGGCGGGACTAGCGGGATCGAGCAGTACTTC. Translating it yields CAISGGTSGIEQYF.

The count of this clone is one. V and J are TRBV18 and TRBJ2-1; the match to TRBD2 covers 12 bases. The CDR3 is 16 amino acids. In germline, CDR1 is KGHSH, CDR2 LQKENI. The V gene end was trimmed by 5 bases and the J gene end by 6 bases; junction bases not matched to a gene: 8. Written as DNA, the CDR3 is TGTGCCAGCTCATCCCGACTAGCGGGAGCACTCAATGAGCAGTTCTTC. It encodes CASSSRLAGALNEQFF.

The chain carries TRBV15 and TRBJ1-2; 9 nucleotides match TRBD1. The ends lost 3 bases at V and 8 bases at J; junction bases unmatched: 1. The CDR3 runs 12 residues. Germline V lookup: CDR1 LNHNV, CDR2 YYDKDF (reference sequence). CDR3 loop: CATSRDRGGYTF. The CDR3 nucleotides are TGTGCCACCAGCAGGGACAGGGGCGGCTACACCTTC.

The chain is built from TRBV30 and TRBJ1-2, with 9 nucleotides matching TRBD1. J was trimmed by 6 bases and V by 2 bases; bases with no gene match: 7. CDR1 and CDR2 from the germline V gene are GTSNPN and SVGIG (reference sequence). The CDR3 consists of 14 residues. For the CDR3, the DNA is TGTGCCTGGAGTACAGGGGGCTATATTAATGGCTACACCTTC. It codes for CAWSTGGYINGYTF.

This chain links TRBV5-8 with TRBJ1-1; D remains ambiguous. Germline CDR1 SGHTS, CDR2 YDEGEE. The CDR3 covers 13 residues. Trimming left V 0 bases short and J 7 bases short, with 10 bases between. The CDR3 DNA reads TGTGCCAGCAGCTTGGCGAGGCTGGGTGAAGCTTTCTTT. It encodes CASSLARLGEAFF. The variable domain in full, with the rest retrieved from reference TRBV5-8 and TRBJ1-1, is EAGVTQSPTHLIKTRGQQATLRCSPISGHTSVYWYQQALGLGLQFLLWYDEGEERNRGNFPPRFSGRQFPNYSSELNVNALELEDSALYLCASSLARLGEAFFGQGTRLTVV.

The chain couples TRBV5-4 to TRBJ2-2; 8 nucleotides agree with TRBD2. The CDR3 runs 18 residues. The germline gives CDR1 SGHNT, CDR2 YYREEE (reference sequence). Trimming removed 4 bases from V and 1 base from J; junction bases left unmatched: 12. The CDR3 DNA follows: TGTGCCAGCAGCAGGGACCGTTCAAGCGGGGGGAACACCGGGGAGCTGTTTTTT. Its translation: CASSRDRSSGGNTGELFF.

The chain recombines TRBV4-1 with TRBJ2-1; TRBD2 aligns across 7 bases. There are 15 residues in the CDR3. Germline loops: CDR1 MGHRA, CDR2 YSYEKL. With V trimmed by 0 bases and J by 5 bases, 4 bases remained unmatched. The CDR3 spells CASSQDRLADNEQFF. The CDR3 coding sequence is TGCGCCAGCAGCCAAGATAGGCTAGCGGACAATGAGCAGTTCTTC.

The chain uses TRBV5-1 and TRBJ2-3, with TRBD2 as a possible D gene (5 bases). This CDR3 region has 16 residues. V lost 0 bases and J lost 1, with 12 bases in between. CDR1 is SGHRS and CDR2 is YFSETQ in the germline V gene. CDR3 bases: TGCGCCAGCAGCTTGGAGCGGCCCCTGGGCACAGATACGCAGTATTTT. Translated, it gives CASSLERPLGTDTQYF.

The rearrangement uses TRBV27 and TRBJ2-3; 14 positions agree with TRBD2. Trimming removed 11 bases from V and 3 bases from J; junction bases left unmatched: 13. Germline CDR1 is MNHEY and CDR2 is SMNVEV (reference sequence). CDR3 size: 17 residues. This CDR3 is CAVGGTSGRGGTDTQYF. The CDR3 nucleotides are TGTGCCGTCGGCGGGACTAGCGGGAGAGGGGGAACAGATACGCAGTATTTT.

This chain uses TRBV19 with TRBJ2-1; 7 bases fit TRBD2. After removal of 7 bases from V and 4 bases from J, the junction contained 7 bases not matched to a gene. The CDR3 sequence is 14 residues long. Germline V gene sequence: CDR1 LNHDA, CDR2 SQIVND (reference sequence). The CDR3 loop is CASNFGGIYNEQFF. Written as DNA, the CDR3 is TGTGCCAGTAATTTCGGGGGGATTTACAATGAGCAGTTCTTC.

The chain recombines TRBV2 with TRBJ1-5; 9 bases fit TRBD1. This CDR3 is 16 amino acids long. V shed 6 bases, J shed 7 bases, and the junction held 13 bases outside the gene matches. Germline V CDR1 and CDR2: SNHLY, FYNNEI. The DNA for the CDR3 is TGTGCCAGCAGAGCAGGGACAGGGAGTTTATGGCAGCCCCAGCATTTT. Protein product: CASRAGTGSLWQPQHF.

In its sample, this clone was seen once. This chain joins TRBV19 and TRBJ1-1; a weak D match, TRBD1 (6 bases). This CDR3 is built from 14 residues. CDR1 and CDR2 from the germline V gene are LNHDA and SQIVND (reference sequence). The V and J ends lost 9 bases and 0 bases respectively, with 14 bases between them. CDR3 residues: CARPRQAMNTEAFF. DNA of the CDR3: TGTGCCAGACCTCGACAGGCTATGAACACTGAAGCTTTCTTT.

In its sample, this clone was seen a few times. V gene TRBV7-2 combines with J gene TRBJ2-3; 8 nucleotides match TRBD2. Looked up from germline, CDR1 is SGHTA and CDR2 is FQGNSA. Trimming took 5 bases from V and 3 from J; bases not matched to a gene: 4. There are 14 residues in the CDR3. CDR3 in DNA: TGTGCCAGCAGCCCAGGACTAGCTACAGATACGCAGTATTTT. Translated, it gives CASSPGLATDTQYF. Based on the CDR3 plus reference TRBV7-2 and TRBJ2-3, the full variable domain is GAGVSQSPSNKVTEKGKDVELRCDPISGHTALYWYRQSLGQGLEFLIYFQGNSAPDKSGLPSDRFSAERTGGSVSTLTIQRTQQEDSAVYLCASSPGLATDTQYFGPGTRLTVL.

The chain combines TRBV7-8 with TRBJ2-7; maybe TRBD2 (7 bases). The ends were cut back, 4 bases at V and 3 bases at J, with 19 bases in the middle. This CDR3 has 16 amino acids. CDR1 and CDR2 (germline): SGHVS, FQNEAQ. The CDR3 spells CASSSGGDIWDYEQYF. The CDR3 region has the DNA TGTGCCAGCAGCTCTGGGGGGGACATCTGGGACTACGAGCAGTACTTC. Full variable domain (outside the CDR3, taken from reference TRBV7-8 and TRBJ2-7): GAGVSQSPRYKVAKRGQDVALRCDPISGHVSLFWYQQALGQGPEFLTYFQNEAQLDKSGLPSDRFFAERPEGSVSTLKIQRTQQEDSAVYLCASSSGGDIWDYEQYFGPGTRLTVT.

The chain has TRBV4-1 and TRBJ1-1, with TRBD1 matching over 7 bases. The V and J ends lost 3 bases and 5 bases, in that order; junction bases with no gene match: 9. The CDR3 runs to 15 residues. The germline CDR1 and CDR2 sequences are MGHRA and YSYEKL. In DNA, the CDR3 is TGCGCCAGCAGCCAGATGACAGGGTTCGGTACTGAAGCTTTCTTT. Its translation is CASSQMTGFGTEAFF.